The 24 T cell receptor beta chains in this list originate from one sample, sequenced in a study of metastatic and nonmetastatic thyroid tumors. Each patient came to thyroid surgery without any prior treatment (of any kind). MiXCR re-clonotyped the PCR reads for TCRdb. The sample has about 85,000 clones, 8.6% seen once. Sequenced material: blood. These receptors were obtained from a female donor with papillary thyroid cancer or a benign thyroid nodule (not recorded which). Some clones in this sample may be carry-over from other donors' samples.

In this sample, this clone turned up many times. This chain joins TRBV28 and TRBJ1-1; D ambiguous. Germline loops: CDR1 MDHEN, CDR2 SYDVKM. V lost 8 bases and J 1 base, leaving 5 bases between the germline ends. The CDR3 runs 11 residues. The CDR3 sequence is CASQTNTEAFF. CDR3 bases: TGTGCCAGCCAAACGAACACTGAAGCTTTCTTT.

This clone has more than one count but fewer than ten. A much larger clone is a single base away; this may be a read error. The V gene is TRBV24-1, the J gene TRBJ2-3, with D maybe TRBD2 (6 bases). V lost 1 base and J 4 bases, leaving 11 bases between the germline ends. The CDR3 extends over 15 amino acids. Per the germline V gene, CDR1 is KGHDR and CDR2 is SFDVKD. The CDR3 sequence: CATSDLPGVPDTQYF. As DNA, the CDR3 is TGTGCCACCAGTGATTTACCGGGGGTTCCAGATACGCAGTATTTT.

At least ten counts were recorded for this clone. The J gene is TRBJ1-1, the V gene TRBV6-1; maybe TRBD1 (5 bases). The CDR3 covers 13 residues. Germline CDR1 and CDR2: MNHNS and SASEGT. The V end was cut by 0 bases, the J end by 5 bases, with 7 bases between. The CDR3 is CASSEAGVTEAFF. In DNA, the CDR3 is TGTGCCAGCAGTGAAGCGGGGGTTACTGAAGCTTTCTTT.

This clone was counted only a few times. This may stem from a read error, because a much larger clone lies one nucleotide away. The chain links TRBV11-1 to TRBJ2-1; D not certain. CDR3 size: 15 residues. V shed 0 bases and J shed 6 bases, with 12 bases lying between them. The V gene's germline CDR1 is SGHAT and CDR2 FQDESV (reference sequence). The CDR3 coding sequence is TGTGCCAGCAGCTTAGCACGCATTCCGGGCAATGAGCAGTTCTTC. Its translation is CASSLARIPGNEQFF. Together with reference TRBV11-1 and TRBJ2-1, the CDR3 gives the full variable domain: EAEVAQSPRYKITEKSQAVAFWCDPISGHATLYWYRQILGQGPELLVQFQDESVVDDSQLPKDRFSAERLKGVDSTLKIQPAELGDSAMYLCASSLARIPGNEQFFGPGTRLTVL.

CDR3 in DNA: TGCGCCAGCAGCCCACCGCGGGGGGGGCAGAGCGAGCAGTACTTC. The encoded protein is CASSPPRGGQSEQYF. The chain combines TRBV5-1 with TRBJ2-7; 9 bases match TRBD2. The CDR3 totals 15 residues. J gave up 6 bases and V 4 bases, and 11 bases lay outside the gene matches. The germline V gene has CDR1 SGHRS and CDR2 YFSETQ.

The chain carries TRBV6-5 and TRBJ2-2; D may be TRBD1 (6 bases). V was clipped by 2 bases and J by 1 base, with 11 bases between them. The CDR3 loop spans 16 amino acids. Germline lookup yields CDR1 MNHEY and CDR2 SVGAGI. The CDR3 sequence: CASSYEVGGNTGELFF. In DNA, the CDR3 is TGTGCCAGCAGTTACGAGGTAGGGGGGAACACCGGGGAGCTGTTTTTT.

This clone has ten or more counts. The chain recombines TRBV7-2 with TRBJ2-5; D remains ambiguous. CDR3 length equals 15 residues. V shed 5 bases and J shed 2 bases, with 15 bases lying between them. Per the germline V gene, CDR1 is SGHTA and CDR2 is FQGNSA. CDR3: CASSPQQSWQETQYF. The CDR3, as DNA: TGTGCCAGCAGCCCCCAGCAAAGTTGGCAAGAGACCCAGTACTTC.

This chain connects TRBV5-2 to TRBJ2-7; the table calls TRBD2, which could not be checked here. TRBV5-2 is termed a pseudogene. The CDR3 length is 19 residues. CDR3 sequence: CASIFGAGRGGGLTYEQYF. DNA of the CDR3: TGTGCCAGCATCTTTGGAGCAGGACGGGGAGGGGGGTTGACCTACGAGCAGTACTTC.

The chain combines TRBV30 with TRBJ1-4, with D unclear. Germline values: CDR1 GTSNPN, CDR2 SVGIG (reference sequence). The CDR3 is 13 residues long. Between the trimmed V and J ends, which lost 4 bases and 12 bases, there was a span of 18 bases. The DNA for the CDR3 is TGTGCCTGGACCTACAGTTTCTTGTCGGAACTGTTTTTT. Translation gives CAWTYSFLSELFF.

Comment on this clone: A clone one base away is much larger, so this may be a read error. The chain uses TRBV18 and TRBJ2-5; 9 bases are a match to TRBD2. With 5 bases clipped from V and 4 bases from J, the junction kept 8 bases outside the gene matches. Germline CDR1 reads KGHSH; CDR2 reads LQKENI. The CDR3 consists of 15 residues. The CDR3 spells CASSSWASGVETQYF. The CDR3 DNA is TGTGCCAGCTCATCCTGGGCTAGCGGGGTAGAGACCCAGTACTTC.

This clone was detected ten times or more. One end of the junction does not line up with germline, which may come from a read error. The chain is built from TRBV9 and TRBJ2-7, with TRBD1 matching over 9 bases. There are 14 residues in the CDR3. Germline CDR1 and CDR2: SGDLS and YYNGEE. CDR3 in DNA: TGTGCCAGCACAAGGACAGGGGACTCCCACGAGCAGTACTTC. Residues: CASTRTGDSHEQYF.

This clone was counted at least ten times. The chain uses TRBV24-1 and TRBJ2-1; 8 bases map to TRBD1. J lost 7 bases, V lost 0 bases, and 1 base had no gene match. There are 14 residues in the CDR3. Germline V CDR1 and CDR2: KGHDR, SFDVKD. The CDR3 bases are TGTGCCACCAGTGATTTGACAGGGGGAAATGAGCAGTTCTTC. It yields the protein CATSDLTGGNEQFF.

CDR3 sequence: CASSVVPGTSNYGYTF. CDR3 DNA sequence: TGTGCCAGCAGCGTAGTACCCGGGACATCTAACTATGGCTACACCTTC. This chain links TRBV11-2 with TRBJ1-2, with TRBD1 as a possible D gene (6 bases). Germline CDR1 and CDR2: SGHAT and FQNNGV. This CDR3 has 16 residues. V shed 5 bases and J shed 0 bases, with 16 bases lying between them.

This clone was detected many times. J is TRBJ2-7 and V is TRBV7-2, with D tentatively TRBD2 (5 bases). CDR3 length: 11 residues. Germline V CDR1 and CDR2: SGHTA, FQGNSA. V lost 3 bases to trimming and J lost 10 bases, with 10 bases between them. CDR3 residues: CASSLQSGQYF. CDR3 in DNA: TGTGCCAGCAGCTTGCAGTCGGGACAGTACTTC. The full variable domain, with the rest looked up from reference TRBV7-2 and TRBJ2-7, is GAGVSQSPSNKVTEKGKDVELRCDPISGHTALYWYRQSLGQGLEFLIYFQGNSAPDKSGLPSDRFSAERTGGSVSTLTIQRTQQEDSAVYLCASSLQSGQYFGPGTRLTVT.

For this clone: A much more abundant neighbour one base away suggests this may be a read error. The rearrangement links TRBV28 to TRBJ1-4; D might be TRBD1 (5 bases). Per germline, CDR1 MDHEN and CDR2 SYDVKM. CDR3 length: 12 amino acids. The CDR3 loop is CASSLKGEKPFF. CDR3 DNA: TGTGCCAGCAGTTTAAAAGGGGAAAAACCGTTTTTT.

This clone was recorded many times. The chain joins TRBV19 to TRBJ1-1, with D possibly matching TRBD1 (6 bases). V lost 7 bases and J 1 base, leaving 16 bases between the germline ends. This CDR3 has 15 amino acids. Per the germline V gene, CDR1 is LNHDA and CDR2 is SQIVND (reference sequence). In DNA form, the CDR3 reads TGTGCCAGTATAAAGGGGGGTTGGGGGAACACTGAAGCTTTCTTT. This translates into CASIKGGWGNTEAFF.

At least ten counts were recorded for this clone. V usage is TRBV2 and J usage is TRBJ1-4, with D uncertain. Trimming took 7 bases from V and 0 from J, leaving 12 bases between them. The CDR3 length is 15 residues. Germline-derived CDR1 and CDR2 are SNHLY and FYNNEI. Here the CDR3 reads CASILTRTTNEKLFF. The CDR3 DNA reads as TGTGCCAGCATTTTGACCAGAACAACTAATGAAAAACTGTTTTTT.

Many counts were recorded for this clone. The same CDR3 also results from other DNA sequences found in this sample. V and J are TRBV7-3 and TRBJ2-2, with a weak D call TRBD2 (5 bases). Per germline, CDR1 SGHTA and CDR2 FQGTGA. V was pared by 6 bases and J by 2 bases, with 13 bases between. The CDR3 is 15 residues long. Here the CDR3 DNA reads TGTGCCAGCAGACTCAGCGGTGATAACACCGGGGAGCTGTTTTTT. Its protein is CASRLSGDNTGELFF.

This clone was seen at least ten times. V gene TRBV6-1 combines with J gene TRBJ2-5; TRBD2 is a possible D gene (6 bases). Germline CDR1 and CDR2: MNHNS and SASEGT. Trimming removed 5 bases from V and 3 bases from J, with 16 bases in between. This CDR3 contains 15 residues. The CDR3 is CASSLSGGVKETQYF. CDR3 DNA: TGTGCCAGCAGTTTATCCGGAGGGGTTAAAGAGACCCAGTACTTC.

This clone was counted ten times or more. The chain couples TRBV4-1 to TRBJ2-1; no definite D call. Germline V gene data show CDR1 as MGHRA and CDR2 as YSYEKL. The length of the CDR3 is 16 residues. V lost 2 bases, J lost 0 bases, and 11 bases lay in between. The CDR3 loop reads CASSQRGESSYNEQFF. The CDR3 coding sequence is TGCGCCAGCAGCCAACGCGGAGAGAGCTCCTACAATGAGCAGTTCTTC.

The sample holds many counts of this clone. The CDR3 DNA reads as TGTGCCAGCAGTTTAAACGACTACGAGCAGTACTTC. Translated, it gives CASSLNDYEQYF. This chain uses TRBV28 with TRBJ2-7; D ambiguous. Per germline, CDR1 MDHEN and CDR2 SYDVKM. The V and J ends lost 2 bases and 3 bases respectively, with 5 bases between them. The CDR3 runs 12 residues.

This clone came up many times. The chain links TRBV19 to TRBJ2-1; TRBD2 aligns across 11 bases. Germline V gene data show CDR1 as LNHDA and CDR2 as SQIVND (reference sequence). The CDR3 consists of 15 residues. V was clipped by 2 bases and J by 6 bases; unmatched bases: 3. This CDR3 reads CASSIPGTSGNEQFF. CDR3 coding DNA: TGTGCCAGTAGTATACCTGGGACTAGCGGCAATGAGCAGTTCTTC.

There are many counts of this clone. V is TRBV6-1 and J is TRBJ2-7, with a weak D call TRBD2 (6 bases). The CDR3 covers 13 residues. Looked up from germline, CDR1 is MNHNS and CDR2 is SASEGT. Trimming took 2 bases from V and 7 from J, leaving 12 bases between them. The CDR3 loop is CASSEKGLGEQYF. The CDR3 DNA reads as TGTGCCAGCAGTGAAAAGGGACTGGGAGAGCAGTACTTC.

The table lists this clone with many counts. The rearrangement links TRBV6-1 to TRBJ1-4; unclear D gene. CDR1 is MNHNS, CDR2 SASEGT, per germline. Trimming cost V 5 bases and J 5 bases, with 9 bases left between them. The length of the CDR3 is 13 residues. The CDR3 reads CASSSTLNEKLFF. The CDR3 nucleotides read TGTGCCAGCAGTTCGACCCTGAATGAAAAACTGTTTTTT.